This section outlines one TCR beta chain sequence together with its context. What this receptor recognizes is not known. Nothing much larger sits one base from this clone, and base qualities are not available. The sample comes from a study of cytotoxic CD8 clonotypes in ibrutinib-treated CLL (dated by TCRdb to about 2021). Background for the entire study: The cohort had eleven to twelve relapsed/refractory and 15 treatment-naive patients; under 18 were IGHV unmutated. Responses were partial in around 25 patients and complete in 2; after median around 68 months follow-up, about 14 stayed in remission and approximately 12 progressed. The response samples were drawn at a median of roughly twelve months into treatment, with a range of about 6 to 40 months. An average of about 250,000 productive templates and some 99,000 productive rearrangements was obtained per sample. Of the roughly 90 participants in the trial, 25 to 30 had longitudinal samples available. Cryopreserved peripheral blood mononuclear cells were obtained before treatment, at response, and at either sustained remission or disease progression. All remission and progressive disease samples were collected while patients were still receiving ibrutinib.

A MiSeq instrument was used for deep resolution sequencing, which targeted depths ranging from 1 in 1 million up to 1 in 200,000 T cells, with coverage averaging 10x for each clonotype. TCR beta libraries were generated with the immunoSEQ hsTCRB Kit. The published analysis was carried out like this. The data were analyzed with ImmunoSEQ Analyzer and ImmunoSEQ Data Assistant, and V, D and J gene assignments followed IMGT definitions. Clonality, which ranges from 0 to 1, was calculated as one minus the normalized Shannon entropy of productive rearrangement frequencies. Only overrepresented clonotypes making up at least 0.05% of each patient's repertoire were included in the public clonotype analysis. About a dozen repertoires from age-matched healthy donors, obtained from immuneACCESS, served as clonality controls. Sourced from immuneACCESS, this table was stored by TCRdb with only in-frame sequences that have V and J called. A share of the clones is absent; for the studies checked, an unresolved V gene accounts for under half, and the remainder has no known explanation. V, J and clone size reflect that table, while D and trimming were determined from the DNA. This sample comprises some 120,000 clones, about 58% of them detected only once. The ten largest clones take up under 45% of the sample.

What the authors observed across the whole study: Clonality increased at ibrutinib response, stayed stable in sustained remission, and fell back toward baseline at progression. Public clonotypes were rare and either shrank or stayed stable during treatment, and the rise in clonality at ibrutinib response reflected expansion of private clonotypes. Lymph node repertoires were not examined, and the timing of sampling was not matched between patients in sustained remission and those whose disease progressed. Baseline clonality was found to be higher than that of age-matched healthy donors and was strongly correlated with circulating CD8+ T-cell counts.

Read against the paper, the sample's time point label means: roughly 25 months on ibrutinib. For TCR beta library preparation, approximately 2 micrograms of genomic DNA were isolated from cryopreserved PBMCs. Longitudinal blood samples from CLL patients on ibrutinib monotherapy underwent high-throughput TCR beta sequencing. The patients were enrolled in a single-center, open-label phase 2 trial of ibrutinib monotherapy. Based on the germline V gene, the CDR1 and CDR2 sequences are SGHTA and FQGTGA. At the junction V is shortened by 5 bases and J by 7 bases, with 15 bases in between. The CDR3 measures 14 amino acids from cysteine to phenylalanine. Only the CDR3 DNA is retained, 42 bases long and in frame from the first base.

This TCR was sampled from a human donor with chronic lymphocytic leukemia. The chain uses TRBV7-3 and TRBJ2-1; the D gene is perhaps TRBD2, on 6 matching bases. Sample: PBMCs, taken after 24 months of ibrutinib treatment. The nucleotides read TGTGCCAGCAGCCTACGACTAGTTTCAAATGAGCAGTTCTTC. Its coded protein is CASSLRLVSNEQFF.